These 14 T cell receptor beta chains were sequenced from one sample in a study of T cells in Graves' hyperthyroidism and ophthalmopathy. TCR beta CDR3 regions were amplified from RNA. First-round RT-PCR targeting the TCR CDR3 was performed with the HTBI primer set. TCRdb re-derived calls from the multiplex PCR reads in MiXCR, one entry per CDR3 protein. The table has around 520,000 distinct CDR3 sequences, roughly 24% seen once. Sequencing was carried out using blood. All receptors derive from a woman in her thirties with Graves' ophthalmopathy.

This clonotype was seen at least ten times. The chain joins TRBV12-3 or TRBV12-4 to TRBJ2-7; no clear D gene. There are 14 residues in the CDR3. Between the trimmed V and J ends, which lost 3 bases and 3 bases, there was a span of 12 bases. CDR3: CASSLSRRSYEQYF. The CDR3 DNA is TGTGCCAGCAGTTTGTCCAGAAGAAGCTACGAGCAGTACTTC.

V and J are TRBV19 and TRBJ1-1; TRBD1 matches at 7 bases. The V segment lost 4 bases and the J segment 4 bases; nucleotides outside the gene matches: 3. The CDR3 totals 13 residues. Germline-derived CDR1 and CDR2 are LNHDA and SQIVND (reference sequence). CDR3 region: CASSSRDSTEAFF. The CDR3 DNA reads TGTGCCAGTAGTAGCCGGGACAGCACTGAAGCTTTCTTT. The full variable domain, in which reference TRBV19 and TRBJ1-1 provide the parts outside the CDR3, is DGGITQSPKYLFRKEGQNVTLSCEQNLNHDAMYWYRQDPGQGLRLIYYSQIVNDFQKGDIAEGYSVSREKKESFPLTVTSAQKNPTAFYLCASSSRDSTEAFFGQGTRLTVV.

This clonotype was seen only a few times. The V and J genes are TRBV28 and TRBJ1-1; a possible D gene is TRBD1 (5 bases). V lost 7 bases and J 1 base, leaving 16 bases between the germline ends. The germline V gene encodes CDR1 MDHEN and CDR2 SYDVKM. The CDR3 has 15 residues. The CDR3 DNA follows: TGTGCCAGCACCGAACAGGCAGGATCGAACACTGAAGCTTTCTTT. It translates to CASTEQAGSNTEAFF. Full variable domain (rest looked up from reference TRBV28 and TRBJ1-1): DVKVTQSSRYLVKRTGEKVFLECVQDMDHENMFWYRQDPGLGLRLIYFSYDVKMKEKGDIPEGYSVSREKKERFSLILESASTNQTSMYLCASTEQAGSNTEAFFGQGTRLTVV.

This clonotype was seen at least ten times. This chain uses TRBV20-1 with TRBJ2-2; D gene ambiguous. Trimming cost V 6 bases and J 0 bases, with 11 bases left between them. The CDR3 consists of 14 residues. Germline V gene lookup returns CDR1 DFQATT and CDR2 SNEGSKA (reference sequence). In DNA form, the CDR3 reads TGCAGTGCCGTCGACGGTCCGAACACCGGGGAGCTGTTTTTT. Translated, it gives CSAVDGPNTGELFF.

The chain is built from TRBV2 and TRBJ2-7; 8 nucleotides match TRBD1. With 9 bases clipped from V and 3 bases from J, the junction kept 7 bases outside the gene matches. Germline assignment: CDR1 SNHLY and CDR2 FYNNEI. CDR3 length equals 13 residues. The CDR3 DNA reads TGTGCCAGTAGCGGACAGGGTTTCTACGAGCAGTACTTC. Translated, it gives CASSGQGFYEQYF. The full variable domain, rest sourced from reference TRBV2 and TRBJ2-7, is EPEVTQTPSHQVTQMGQEVILRCVPISNHLYFYWYRQILGQKVEFLVSFYNNEISEKSEIFDDQFSVERPDGSNFTLKIRSTKLEDSAMYFCASSGQGFYEQYFGPGTRLTVT.

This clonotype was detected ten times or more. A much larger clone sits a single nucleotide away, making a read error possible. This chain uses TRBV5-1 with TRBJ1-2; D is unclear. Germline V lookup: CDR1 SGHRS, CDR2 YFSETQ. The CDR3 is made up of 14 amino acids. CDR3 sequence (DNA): TGCGCCAGCAGCCTATCCGACCCCACCTATGGCCACACCTTC. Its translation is CASSLSDPTYGHTF.

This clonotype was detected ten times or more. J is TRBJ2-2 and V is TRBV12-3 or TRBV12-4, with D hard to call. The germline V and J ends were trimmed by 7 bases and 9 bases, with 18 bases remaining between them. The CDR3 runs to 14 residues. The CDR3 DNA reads TGTGCCAGCAAAATCCGGTCCGTGAACCGGGAGCTGTTTTTT. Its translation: CASKIRSVNRELFF.

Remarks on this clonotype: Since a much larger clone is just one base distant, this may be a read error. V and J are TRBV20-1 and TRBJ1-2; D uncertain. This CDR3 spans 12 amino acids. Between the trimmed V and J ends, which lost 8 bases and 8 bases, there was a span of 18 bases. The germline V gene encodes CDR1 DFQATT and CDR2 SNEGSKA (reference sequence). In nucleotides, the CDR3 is TGCAGTACTCCGAACCCAACACGGGGCTACACCTTC. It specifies CSTPNPTRGYTF.

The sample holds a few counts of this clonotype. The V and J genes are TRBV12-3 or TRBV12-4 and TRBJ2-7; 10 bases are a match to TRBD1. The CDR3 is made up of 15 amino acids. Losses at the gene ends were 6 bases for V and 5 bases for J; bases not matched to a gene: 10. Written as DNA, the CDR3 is TGTGCCAGCAGCCAACCCCTGACAGGGGGCCACGAGCAGTACTTC. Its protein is CASSQPLTGGHEQYF.

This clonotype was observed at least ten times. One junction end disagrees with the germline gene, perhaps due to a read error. CDR3 sequence (DNA): TGTGCCAGCAGCGTAGACCTCGGGGGGACATACGAGCAGTACTTC. Translated: CASSVDLGGTYEQYF. The chain carries TRBV11-2 and TRBJ2-7, with D possibly being TRBD2 (7 bases). CDR3 size: 15 residues. Germline CDR1 is SGHAT and CDR2 is FQNNGV.

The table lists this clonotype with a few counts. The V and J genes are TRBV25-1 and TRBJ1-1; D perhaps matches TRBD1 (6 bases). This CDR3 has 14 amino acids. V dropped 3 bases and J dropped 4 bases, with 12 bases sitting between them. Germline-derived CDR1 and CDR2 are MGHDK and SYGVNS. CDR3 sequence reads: CASSDQGLITEAFF. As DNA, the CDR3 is TGTGCCAGCAGTGATCAGGGGTTGATCACTGAAGCTTTCTTT.

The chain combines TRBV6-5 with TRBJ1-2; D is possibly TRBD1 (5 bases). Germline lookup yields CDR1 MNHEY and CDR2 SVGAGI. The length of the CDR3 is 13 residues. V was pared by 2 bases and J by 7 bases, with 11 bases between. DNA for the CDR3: TGTGCCAGCAGTTACATTGGGGGGAGTGGCTACACCTTC. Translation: CASSYIGGSGYTF.

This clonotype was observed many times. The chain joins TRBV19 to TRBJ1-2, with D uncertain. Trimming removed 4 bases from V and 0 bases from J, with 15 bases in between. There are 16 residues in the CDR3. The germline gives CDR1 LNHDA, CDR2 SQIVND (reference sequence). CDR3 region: CASSTSSWDTNYGYTF. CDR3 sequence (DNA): TGTGCCAGTAGTACCTCCAGTTGGGATACTAACTATGGCTACACCTTC. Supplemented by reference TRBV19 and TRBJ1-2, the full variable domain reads DGGITQSPKYLFRKEGQNVTLSCEQNLNHDAMYWYRQDPGQGLRLIYYSQIVNDFQKGDIAEGYSVSREKKESFPLTVTSAQKNPTAFYLCASSTSSWDTNYGYTFGSGTRLTVV.

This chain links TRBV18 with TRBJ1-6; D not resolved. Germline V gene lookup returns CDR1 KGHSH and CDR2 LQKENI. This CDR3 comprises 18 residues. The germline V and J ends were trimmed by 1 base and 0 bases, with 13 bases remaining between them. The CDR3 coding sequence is TGTGCCAGCTCACCACTGGCCAGTCTAAGCTCCTATAATTCACCCCTCCACTTT. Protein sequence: CASSPLASLSSYNSPLHF.